This is a list of T cell receptor beta chains from one sample in a study of T cells in Graves' hyperthyroidism and ophthalmopathy. MiXCR, run by TCRdb on the multiplex PCR reads, gives a single entry per CDR3 protein. The sample carries about 200,000 distinct CDR3 sequences, about 16% recorded once. Sequencing was performed on blood. The receptor source for this set is a middle-aged man with Graves' hyperthyroidism. The CDR3 runs from the conserved cysteine through the conserved F or W. Each record gives: J gene, V gene, CDR3 protein.

j_gene: TRBJ1-1
v_gene: TRBV6-5
CDR3aa: CASSYATGGARNTEAFF

j_gene: TRBJ2-1
v_gene: TRBV6-2/TRBV6-3
CDR3aa: CASSYDISYNEQFF

j_gene: TRBJ2-1
v_gene: TRBV20-1
CDR3aa: CSARFRDRGANEQFF

j_gene: TRBJ2-1
v_gene: TRBV4-2
CDR3aa: CASSQGLRSDNEQFF

j_gene: TRBJ2-1
v_gene: TRBV27
CDR3aa: CASKTRALYNEQFF

j_gene: TRBJ1-4
v_gene: TRBV5-8
CDR3aa: CASSSPGGYEKLFF

j_gene: TRBJ1-5
v_gene: TRBV7-2
CDR3aa: CASSPQGGTGGDQPQHF

j_gene: TRBJ1-2
v_gene: TRBV7-2
CDR3aa: CASSLAEFNYGYTF

j_gene: TRBJ2-1
v_gene: TRBV5-8
CDR3aa: CASSLRLAGYNEQFF

j_gene: TRBJ1-2
v_gene: TRBV12-3/TRBV12-4
CDR3aa: CASSPRQGRTYGYTF

j_gene: TRBJ2-7
v_gene: TRBV3-1
CDR3aa: CASSQGVYEQYF

j_gene: TRBJ1-1
v_gene: TRBV7-2
CDR3aa: CASSSAGNRVTEAFF

j_gene: TRBJ1-6
v_gene: TRBV30
CDR3aa: CAHGGEGQGSPLHF

j_gene: TRBJ2-2
v_gene: TRBV2
CDR3aa: CASSRGHAANTGELFF

j_gene: TRBJ1-2
v_gene: TRBV29-1
CDR3aa: CSVGRGNYGYTF

j_gene: TRBJ2-3
v_gene: TRBV28
CDR3aa: CASSLLAGRPSTDTQYF

j_gene: TRBJ1-5
v_gene: TRBV2
CDR3aa: CASSSDREGQPQHF

j_gene: TRBJ1-6
v_gene: TRBV7-8
CDR3aa: CASSLGDRASPLHF

j_gene: TRBJ2-5
v_gene: TRBV6-1
CDR3aa: CASRPGASGGAGETQYF

j_gene: TRBJ2-5
v_gene: TRBV7-2
CDR3aa: CASSSDRLTSGETQYF

j_gene: TRBJ2-2
v_gene: TRBV19
CDR3aa: CASSPLMWGQGNTGELFF

j_gene: TRBJ2-5
v_gene: TRBV20-1
CDR3aa: CSARALQGAEETQYF

j_gene: TRBJ2-5
v_gene: TRBV7-3
CDR3aa: CASSLIPGAQETQYF

j_gene: TRBJ2-2
v_gene: TRBV7-2
CDR3aa: CASNTGGPTGELFF

j_gene: TRBJ1-1
v_gene: TRBV30
CDR3aa: CAWSIYAQRGGIVEAFF

j_gene: TRBJ1-2
v_gene: TRBV10-3
CDR3aa: CAISGDRGIYGYTF

j_gene: TRBJ1-1
v_gene: TRBV7-8
CDR3aa: CASSFEGRTEAFF

j_gene: TRBJ2-4
v_gene: TRBV7-2
CDR3aa: CASSLDRQGAYIQYF

j_gene: TRBJ2-3
v_gene: TRBV5-1
CDR3aa: CASSGGGSSTDAQYF

j_gene: TRBJ1-1
v_gene: TRBV10-3
CDR3aa: CAITQRENTEAFF

j_gene: TRBJ2-1
v_gene: TRBV5-1
CDR3aa: CASRGALTTPEQFF

j_gene: TRBJ2-5
v_gene: TRBV7-8
CDR3aa: CASTSFGGGGETQYF

j_gene: TRBJ2-7
v_gene: TRBV6-2/TRBV6-3
CDR3aa: CASSLSRDKSYEQYF

j_gene: TRBJ2-4
v_gene: TRBV5-5
CDR3aa: CASYLQGGGNIQYF

j_gene: TRBJ1-1
v_gene: TRBV28
CDR3aa: CASRMLQENTEAFF

j_gene: TRBJ1-6
v_gene: TRBV2
CDR3aa: CASSEYQGVYSPLHF

j_gene: TRBJ1-2
v_gene: TRBV6-1
CDR3aa: CAIAMAGEYGYTF

j_gene: TRBJ2-1
v_gene: TRBV9
CDR3aa: CASSASSGGPEQFF

j_gene: TRBJ2-7
v_gene: TRBV5-6
CDR3aa: CASSLWTGEEQYF

j_gene: TRBJ2-3
v_gene: TRBV6-1
CDR3aa: CASSDRTDTQYF

j_gene: TRBJ1-2
v_gene: TRBV4-1
CDR3aa: CASSHASQGLYGYTF

j_gene: TRBJ2-3
v_gene: TRBV6-1
CDR3aa: CASSEAPVAGLAGVLGNTDTQYF

j_gene: TRBJ1-1
v_gene: TRBV28
CDR3aa: CASSETGSANTEAFF

j_gene: TRBJ2-3
v_gene: TRBV20-1
CDR3aa: CSARGHFSTDTQYF

j_gene: TRBJ2-1
v_gene: TRBV27
CDR3aa: CASSAEGGGYNEQFF

j_gene: TRBJ1-4
v_gene: TRBV16
CDR3aa: CASSQSRTGGEKLFF

j_gene: TRBJ2-7
v_gene: TRBV4-3
CDR3aa: CASSQLQGDEQYF

j_gene: TRBJ2-2
v_gene: TRBV18
CDR3aa: CASSPAPNTGELFF